The 27 T cell receptor beta chains given below trace back to one sample, sequenced in a study of response to subunit inactivated influenza vaccine (dated by TCRdb to 2016 to 2019). The library came from RT-PCR. Sequenced using an Illumina HiSeq 2500. TCRdb itself trimmed the public reads at Q25 with fastp, ran MiXCR and retained productive beta chains. Rows are unified per CDR3 protein, each entry keeping the most common DNA and genes. This sample is represented by about 830,000 distinct CDR3 sequences; less than 20% of them were singletons. The biggest ten clones account for roughly a tenth of the sample. The sequences come from PBMCs from blood, collected 5 days after vaccination. Every receptor here comes from a man in his forties or fifties who received an inactivated influenza vaccine. Donor details come from another sample of the same person, matched by shared clones.

This chain uses TRBV5-1 with TRBJ2-5; 7 bases agree with TRBD1. CDR1 is SGHRS, CDR2 YFSETQ, per germline. Unmatched junction bases numbered 5, after V lost 5 bases and J lost 7 bases. The CDR3 has 12 amino acids. For the CDR3, the DNA is TGCGCCAGCAGAACAGGGGATGGGACCCAGTACTTC. This encodes CASRTGDGTQYF.

V is TRBV11-2 and J is TRBJ1-2, with TRBD1 as a possible D gene (5 bases). The CDR3 consists of 17 residues. CDR1 is SGHAT, CDR2 FQNNGV, per germline. The germline V and J ends were trimmed by 0 bases and 1 base, with 15 bases remaining between them. CDR3 in amino acids: CASSLDPGDLLNYGYTF. The DNA for the CDR3 is TGTGCCAGCAGCTTAGATCCTGGGGACCTCCTTAACTATGGCTACACCTTC. The complete variable domain, with remaining parts taken from reference TRBV11-2 and TRBJ1-2, reads EAGVAQSPRYKIIEKRQSVAFWCNPISGHATLYWYQQILGQGPKLLIQFQNNGVVDDSQLPKDRFSAERLKGVDSTLKIQPAKLEDSAVYLCASSLDPGDLLNYGYTFGSGTRLTVV.

This clonotype was detected only once. The chain carries TRBV3-1 and TRBJ2-2; no reliable D call. Deletions cut 8 bases from V and 3 bases from J, with 4 bases between. This CDR3 contains 11 residues. Germline V CDR1 and CDR2: LGHDT, YNNKEL (reference sequence). This CDR3 reads CASPDTGELFF. CDR3 coding DNA: TGTGCCAGCCCCGACACCGGGGAGCTGTTTTTT.

This clonotype was seen a handful of times. The chain employs TRBV25-1 and TRBJ2-7; D is undetermined. Trimming left V 6 bases short and J 2 bases short, with 14 bases between. In germline, CDR1 is MGHDK, CDR2 SYGVNS. The CDR3 extends over 14 amino acids. The CDR3 spells CASSHGSTAYEQYF. The DNA for the CDR3 is TGTGCCAGCAGCCATGGCTCTACGGCCTACGAGCAGTACTTC.

The chain employs TRBV18 and TRBJ2-3, with 14 bases matching TRBD2. The CDR3 runs 19 residues. Trimming at V came to 0 bases and at J to 1 base, leaving 6 bases not matched to a gene. From germline, CDR1 is KGHSH and CDR2 LQKENI. CDR3 DNA sequence: TGTGCCAGCTCACCACCGGGACTAGCGGGAGAGGAGGGCACAGATACGCAGTATTTT. Protein: CASSPPGLAGEEGTDTQYF.

This chain joins TRBV6-5 and TRBJ1-4; TRBD1 is a possible D gene (6 bases). Germline V gene lookup returns CDR1 MNHEY and CDR2 SVGAGI. CDR3 length: 16 residues. V shed 0 bases and J shed 6 bases, with 14 bases lying between them. The CDR3 bases are TGTGCCAGCAGTTACTCACCAGGGGTATCGCATGAAAAACTGTTTTTT. It codes for CASSYSPGVSHEKLFF.

This clonotype has more than one count but fewer than ten. The chain combines TRBV6-5 with TRBJ1-6, with D possibly matching TRBD1 (6 bases). The CDR3 spans 17 residues. V dropped 0 bases and J dropped 10 bases, with 19 bases sitting between them. Germline CDR1 reads MNHEY; CDR2 reads SVGAGI. Here the CDR3 reads CASSYSIPTGLGSPLHF. The CDR3 DNA sequence: TGTGCCAGCAGTTACTCGATCCCAACAGGGTTAGGATCACCCCTCCACTTT.

V gene TRBV6-1 combines with J gene TRBJ2-1, with 16 nucleotides matching TRBD2. Germline loops: CDR1 MNHNS, CDR2 SASEGT. The CDR3 extends over 16 amino acids. Unmatched junction bases numbered 8, after V lost 6 bases and J lost 9 bases. The chain's CDR3 is CASSRLGTSGRAEQFF. In DNA, the CDR3 is TGTGCCAGCAGCCGACTCGGGACTAGCGGGAGGGCTGAGCAGTTCTTC.

The chain recombines TRBV20-1 with TRBJ1-2, with D hard to call. The CDR3 extends over 13 amino acids. Germline V CDR1 and CDR2: DFQATT, SNEGSKA (reference sequence). V was trimmed by 0 bases and J by 7 bases, leaving 12 bases between them. This CDR3 reads CSARDNPGVGYTF. DNA of the CDR3: TGCAGTGCTAGAGATAACCCCGGCGTTGGCTACACCTTC.

This chain connects TRBV24-1 to TRBJ2-1, with D uncertain. The length of the CDR3 is 12 residues. Germline loops: CDR1 KGHDR, CDR2 SFDVKD. V shed 1 base and J shed 7 bases, with 4 bases lying between them. CDR3 loop: CATSDFRNEQFF. The CDR3 coding sequence is TGTGCCACCAGTGATTTCCGGAATGAGCAGTTCTTC.

V usage is TRBV5-1 and J usage is TRBJ2-7, with no clear D. With 6 bases removed from V and 5 bases from J, the gap between germline ends came to 18 bases. The CDR3 has 14 residues. The germline V gene has CDR1 SGHRS and CDR2 YFSETQ. DNA of the CDR3: TGCGCCAGCACCCCGGTAGGCCCTGGGGACGAGCAGTACTTC. It translates to CASTPVGPGDEQYF.

This clonotype has more than one count but fewer than ten. The rearrangement links TRBV20-1 to TRBJ2-2; D remains unclear. V lost 6 bases to trimming and J lost 1 base, with 9 bases between them. The germline V gene encodes CDR1 DFQATT and CDR2 SNEGSKA (reference sequence). The CDR3 sequence is 13 residues long. The CDR3 reads CSASDMNTGELFF. The CDR3 bases are TGCAGTGCCTCAGACATGAACACCGGGGAGCTGTTTTTT.

This clonotype has only a few counts. The chain uses TRBV24-1 and TRBJ2-3; D unresolved. The CDR3 runs to 15 residues. CDR1 and CDR2 from the germline V gene are KGHDR and SFDVKD. Deletions cut 5 bases from V and 1 base from J, with 12 bases between. The CDR3 bases are TGTGCCACCAGTGTGTCGGTTGGTGGCACAGATACGCAGTATTTT. Translated, it gives CATSVSVGGTDTQYF.

The chain recombines TRBV27 with TRBJ2-1; 7 bases line up with TRBD2. This CDR3 comprises 18 residues. With V trimmed by 5 bases and J by 9 bases, 22 bases remained unmatched. Germline V gene sequence: CDR1 MNHEY, CDR2 SMNVEV (reference sequence). The CDR3 DNA reads TGTGCCAGCAGTCCGAAGCGGGACGGTCTGATCGGGTCCCTTGAGCAGTTCTTC. It specifies CASSPKRDGLIGSLEQFF.

The gene calls are TRBV30 and TRBJ2-1, with D perhaps given as TRBD1 or TRBD2 (6 bases each). With 4 bases removed from V and 2 bases from J, the gap between germline ends came to 12 bases. The CDR3 spans 14 residues. Germline V CDR1 and CDR2: GTSNPN, SVGIG (reference sequence). CDR3 protein: CAWNPGDTYNEQFF. In nucleotides, the CDR3 is TGTGCCTGGAACCCGGGGGACACCTACAATGAGCAGTTCTTC.

V usage is TRBV7-2 and J usage is TRBJ2-5; unclear D gene. V lost 4 bases and J 4 bases, leaving 13 bases between the germline ends. Germline CDR1 SGHTA, CDR2 FQGNSA. The CDR3 runs to 14 residues. CDR3 DNA sequence: TGTGCCAGCAGCTACGGGCGACCGTCAGAGACCCAGTACTTC. This gives the protein CASSYGRPSETQYF.

In this sample, this clonotype turned up many times. The genes are TRBV5-1 and TRBJ2-1; TRBD2 aligns across 7 bases. This CDR3 is built from 15 residues. V lost 1 base to trimming and J lost 7 bases; unmatched junction nucleotides: 8. Germline CDR1 SGHRS, CDR2 YFSETQ. CDR3 region: CASSLSGRAGNEQFF. The CDR3 region has the DNA TGCGCCAGCAGCTTGTCGGGGAGGGCAGGTAATGAGCAGTTCTTC.

This chain links TRBV2 with TRBJ1-3; D remains ambiguous. The CDR3 is 13 residues long. Germline values: CDR1 SNHLY, CDR2 FYNNEI. V was clipped by 4 bases and J by 3 bases, with 7 bases between them. CDR3 DNA sequence: TGTGCCAGCAGTGCGGGCCTTGGAAACACCATATATTTT. This gives the protein CASSAGLGNTIYF.

The V and J genes are TRBV10-2 and TRBJ2-7; TRBD1 aligns across 10 bases. This CDR3 is built from 13 residues. The germline gives CDR1 WSHSY, CDR2 SAAADI. V gave up 11 bases and J gave up 4 bases; unmatched junction bases: 8. For the CDR3, the DNA is TGCGCCGGATCACGGGGACAGGGGTACGAGCAGTACTTC. Translating it yields CAGSRGQGYEQYF.

This clonotype was recorded a few times. This rearrangement joins TRBV20-1 to TRBJ2-3; 13 nucleotides agree with TRBD2. Trimming cost V 3 bases and J 2 bases; bases outside gene matches: 5. This CDR3 has 16 amino acids. Germline V gives CDR1 DFQATT, CDR2 SNEGSKA (reference sequence). The CDR3, as DNA: TGCAGTGCTAGGCCCGGGACTAGCGGGATCACAGATACGCAGTATTTT. This codes for CSARPGTSGITDTQYF.

The V and J genes are TRBV6-2 or TRBV6-3 and TRBJ2-1; 9 bases match TRBD2. CDR1 is MNHEY, CDR2 SVGEGT, per germline. Trimming removed 3 bases from V and 4 bases from J; junction bases left unmatched: 7. This CDR3 spans 16 amino acids. The CDR3 DNA follows: TGTGCCAGCAGTTATAGTAGCGGGAGTGCATACAATGAGCAGTTCTTC. It translates to CASSYSSGSAYNEQFF.

This clonotype was detected only a few times. The chain combines TRBV10-2 with TRBJ1-1; D gene ambiguous. V was shortened by 2 bases and J by 13 bases, with 17 bases between the two germline ends. The CDR3 length is 13 residues. CDR1 is WSHSY, CDR2 SAAADI, per germline. The CDR3 nucleotides read TGCGCCAGCAGTGAGATTGAGGGAATACGAGTTTTCTTT. It specifies CASSEIEGIRVFF.

The chain couples TRBV18 to TRBJ2-3; 10 bases fit TRBD2. Trimming removed 5 bases from V and 6 bases from J; junction bases left unmatched: 11. The CDR3 runs 16 residues. CDR1 and CDR2 (germline): KGHSH, LQKENI. CDR3 DNA: TGTGCCAGCTCAACCGGGACTAGCGCCAAAGGGGATACGCAGTATTTT. This gives the protein CASSTGTSAKGDTQYF.

The V and J genes are TRBV10-3 and TRBJ2-7; D uncertain. The CDR3 spans 14 residues. Trimming removed 5 bases at V and 2 bases at J, with 13 bases between. The V gene's germline CDR1 is ENHRY and CDR2 SYGVKD. The CDR3 protein is CAISRVDDPYEQYF. CDR3 nucleotides: TGTGCCATCAGTCGAGTTGACGATCCCTACGAGCAGTACTTC.

This clonotype has only a few counts. The chain employs TRBV18 and TRBJ1-2, with D possibly TRBD1 on 5 matching bases. This CDR3 has 15 residues. Trimming stripped 2 bases from V and 5 bases from J, with 15 bases between. Germline CDR1 reads KGHSH; CDR2 reads LQKENI. The CDR3 protein is CASSPAGRNSYGYTF. DNA for the CDR3: TGTGCCAGCTCACCAGCGGGACGAAATTCTTATGGCTACACCTTC.

V and J are TRBV5-5 and TRBJ2-7, with 14 bases identical to TRBD2. V gave up 0 bases and J gave up 5 bases; unmatched junction bases: 4. The germline V gene encodes CDR1 SGHKS and CDR2 YYEKEE (reference sequence). The CDR3 loop spans 16 amino acids. Written as DNA, the CDR3 is TGTGCCAGCAGCTTGGAGGGACTAGCGGGAGTCGACGAGCAGTACTTC. Translation gives CASSLEGLAGVDEQYF.

The V call is TRBV12-3 or TRBV12-4, the J call TRBJ2-7, with unresolved D. The germline V and J ends were trimmed by 3 bases and 6 bases, with 9 bases remaining between them. The CDR3 has 12 residues. CDR3 in DNA: TGTGCCAGCAGTTTCGGAGTTTTCGAGCAGTACTTC. Translating it yields CASSFGVFEQYF.